The 11 T cell receptor beta chains below come from one sample, sequenced in a study of blood T cell repertoires in COVID-19. Sequenced by immunoSEQ multiplex PCR; TCRdb stores in-frame clones only, minus some. The table shows 200,000 to 250,000 clones, with 80% to 90% occurring only once. Input material: peripheral blood. The origin of the receptors is an elderly woman with active or convalescent COVID-19.

The chain links TRBV6-5 to TRBJ1-2; no clear D. The germline V gene has CDR1 MNHEY and CDR2 SVGAGI. This CDR3 has 14 residues. Trimming removed 7 bases from V and 1 base from J, with 13 bases in between. CDR3 in DNA: TGTGCCAGCATCAAGGAGGCGGATAACTATGGCTACACCTTC. It yields the protein CASIKEADNYGYTF.

The V call is TRBV28, the J call TRBJ2-7; TRBD1 aligns across 8 bases. This CDR3 region has 15 residues. V lost 5 bases, J lost 3 bases, and 9 bases stayed unmatched. Looked up from germline, CDR1 is MDHEN and CDR2 is SYDVKM. The chain's CDR3 is CASSPGQGISYEQYF. The CDR3 nucleotides read TGTGCCAGCAGTCCCGGACAGGGTATCAGCTACGAGCAGTACTTC.

This chain connects TRBV25-1 to TRBJ1-1, with TRBD1 matching over 8 bases. Trimming took 5 bases from V and 8 from J; bases not matched to a gene: 10. The CDR3 sequence is 14 residues long. The germline V gene encodes CDR1 MGHDK and CDR2 SYGVNS. CDR3 amino acids: CASSPPGGHREAFF. The CDR3 DNA reads TGTGCCAGCAGTCCCCCAGGGGGCCATAGGGAAGCTTTCTTT. Full variable domain (remainder filled in from reference TRBV25-1 and TRBJ1-1): EADIYQTPRYLVIGTGKKITLECSQTMGHDKMYWYQQDPGMELHLIHYSYGVNSTEKGDLSSESTVSRIRTEHFPLTLESARPSHTSQYLCASSPPGGHREAFFGQGTRLTVV.

This clone showed up just once. V usage is TRBV4-1 and J usage is TRBJ2-4; the D gene is possibly TRBD1 (6 bases). Trimming cost V 0 bases and J 1 base, with 19 bases left between them. This CDR3 region has 19 residues. CDR1 and CDR2 (germline): MGHRA, YSYEKL. CDR3 sequence (DNA): TGCGCCAGCAGCCAAGAAAGGCCGACAGGCCCTATGGCCAAAAACATTCAGTACTTC. Translation gives CASSQERPTGPMAKNIQYF.

This clone was counted a single time. The rearrangement joins TRBV30 to TRBJ1-4; 10 nucleotides align to TRBD1. The ends lost 4 bases at V and 7 bases at J; junction bases unmatched: 15. Germline loops: CDR1 GTSNPN, CDR2 SVGIG (reference sequence). The CDR3 has 17 amino acids. The CDR3 region is CAWNSGQGGQIGEKLFF. The CDR3, as DNA: TGTGCCTGGAATAGTGGACAGGGGGGACAGATCGGTGAAAAACTGTTTTTT.

This clone was detected only once. The V gene is TRBV28, the J gene TRBJ1-2, with TRBD1 matching 8 bases. Germline CDR1 is MDHEN and CDR2 is SYDVKM. The V gene end was trimmed by 6 bases and the J gene end by 8 bases; junction bases not matched to a gene: 11. The CDR3 runs 14 residues. The CDR3 DNA is TGTGCCAGCAGCCTGAGACAGGGGACGGGCGGCTACACCTTC. Translation: CASSLRQGTGGYTF.

The chain uses TRBV15 and TRBJ1-1; TRBD1 might be the D (6 bases). V lost 3 bases and J 1 base, leaving 9 bases between the germline ends. The germline V gene encodes CDR1 LNHNV and CDR2 YYDKDF (reference sequence). The CDR3 spans 14 residues. CDR3 residues: CATSSRGGNTEAFF. CDR3 sequence (DNA): TGTGCCACCAGCAGCAGGGGTGGGAACACTGAAGCTTTCTTT.

The CDR3 DNA is TGTGCCAGCAGTCGGGGAGGGGCCCAAGAGACCCAGTACTTC. Amino acid sequence: CASSRGGAQETQYF. This sequence joins TRBV6-6 and TRBJ2-5; 7 nucleotides agree with TRBD2. Per the germline V gene, CDR1 is MNHNY and CDR2 is SVGAGI (reference sequence). V lost 5 bases, J lost 1 base, and 4 bases stayed unmatched. The CDR3 runs 14 residues.

The V call is TRBV5-5, the J call TRBJ1-2; 7 positions match TRBD1. V shed 4 bases, J shed 8 bases, and the junction held 17 bases outside the gene matches. Germline CDR1 is SGHKS and CDR2 is YYEKEE (reference sequence). The CDR3 loop spans 16 amino acids. CDR3 region: CASSRVPSDRTGGYTF. Here the CDR3 DNA reads TGTGCCAGCAGCCGAGTACCCTCGGACAGGACTGGAGGCTACACCTTC.

This chain connects TRBV29-1 to TRBJ1-4; 9 nucleotides align to TRBD1. Germline assignment: CDR1 SQVTM and CDR2 ANQGSEA. J gave up 7 bases and V 4 bases, and 7 bases lay outside the gene matches. This CDR3 is built from 14 residues. The CDR3 spells CSVAQGAGSEKLFF. The CDR3 DNA is TGCAGCGTTGCACAGGGGGCAGGTAGTGAAAAACTGTTTTTT.

The chain combines TRBV11-3 with TRBJ1-1; tentative D call: TRBD1 (5 bases). Per germline, CDR1 SGHNT and CDR2 YENEEA. The length of the CDR3 is 11 residues. V dropped 2 bases and J dropped 7 bases, with 5 bases sitting between them. CDR3 DNA: TGTGCCAGCAGCTTACAGGGTGAAGCTTTCTTT. It is translated as CASSLQGEAFF.